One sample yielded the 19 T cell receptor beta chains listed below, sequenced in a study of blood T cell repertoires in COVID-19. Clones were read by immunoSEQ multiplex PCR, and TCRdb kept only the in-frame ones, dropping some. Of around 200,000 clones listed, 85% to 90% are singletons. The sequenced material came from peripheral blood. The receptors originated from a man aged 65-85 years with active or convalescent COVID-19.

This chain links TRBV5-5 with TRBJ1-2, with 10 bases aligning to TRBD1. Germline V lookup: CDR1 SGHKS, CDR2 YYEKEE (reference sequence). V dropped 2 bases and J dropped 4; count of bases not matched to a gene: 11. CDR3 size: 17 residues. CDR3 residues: CASSLWPGDRGPYGYTF. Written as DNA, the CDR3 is TGTGCCAGCAGCTTATGGCCGGGGGACAGGGGTCCCTATGGCTACACCTTC.

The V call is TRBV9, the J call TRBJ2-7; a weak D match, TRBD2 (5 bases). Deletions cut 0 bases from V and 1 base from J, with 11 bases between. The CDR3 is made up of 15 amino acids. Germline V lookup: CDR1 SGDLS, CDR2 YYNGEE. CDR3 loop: CASSVAGGLSYEQYF. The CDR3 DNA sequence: TGTGCCAGCAGCGTAGCTGGAGGACTTTCCTACGAGCAGTACTTC.

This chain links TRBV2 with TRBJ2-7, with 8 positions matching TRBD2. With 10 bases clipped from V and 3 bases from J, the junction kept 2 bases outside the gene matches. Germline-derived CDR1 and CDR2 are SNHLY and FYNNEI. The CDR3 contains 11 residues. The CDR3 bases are TGTGCCACCCGGGGGGGCTACGAGCAGTACTTC. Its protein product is CATRGGYEQYF.

For the CDR3, the DNA is TGCGCCAGCAGCCAAGTGGGAAGCGGCACTGAAGCTTTCTTT. Translation gives CASSQVGSGTEAFF. V usage is TRBV4-3 and J usage is TRBJ1-1; D uncertain. The CDR3 consists of 14 residues. The germline gives CDR1 LGHNA, CDR2 YSLEER. V lost 1 base and J lost 4, with 10 bases in between.

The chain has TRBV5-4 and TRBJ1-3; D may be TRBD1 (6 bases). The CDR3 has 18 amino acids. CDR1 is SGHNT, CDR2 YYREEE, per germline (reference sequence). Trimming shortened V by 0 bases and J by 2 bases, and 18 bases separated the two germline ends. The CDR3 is CASSLDSGGPVPGNTIYF. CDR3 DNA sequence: TGTGCCAGCAGCTTGGATTCGGGGGGGCCTGTCCCTGGAAACACCATATATTTT.

The CDR3 sequence is CASSSTGGAGQPQHF. The CDR3 DNA reads TGCGCCAGCAGTTCGACAGGGGGCGCAGGGCAGCCCCAGCATTTT. The chain links TRBV5-1 to TRBJ1-5, with TRBD1 matching 10 bases. Unmatched junction bases numbered 9, after V lost 5 bases and J lost 7 bases. Germline CDR1 is SGHRS and CDR2 is YFSETQ. There are 15 residues in the CDR3.

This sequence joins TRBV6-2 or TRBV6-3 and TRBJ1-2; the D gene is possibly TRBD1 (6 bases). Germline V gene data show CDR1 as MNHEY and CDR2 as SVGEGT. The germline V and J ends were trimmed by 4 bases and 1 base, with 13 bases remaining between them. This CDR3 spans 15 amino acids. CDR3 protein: CASSFGYRVNYGYTF. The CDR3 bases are TGTGCCAGCAGTTTCGGGTACAGGGTTAACTATGGCTACACCTTC.

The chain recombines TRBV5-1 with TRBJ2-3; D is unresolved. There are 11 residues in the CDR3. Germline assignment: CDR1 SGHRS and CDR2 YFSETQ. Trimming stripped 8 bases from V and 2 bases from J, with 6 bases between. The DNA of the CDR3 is TGCGCCAGTTTAGACACAGATACGCAGTATTTT. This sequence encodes CASLDTDTQYF.

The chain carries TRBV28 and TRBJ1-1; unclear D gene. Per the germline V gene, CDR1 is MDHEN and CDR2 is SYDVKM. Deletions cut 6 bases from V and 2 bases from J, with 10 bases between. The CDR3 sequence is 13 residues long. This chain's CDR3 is CASRNGFNTEAFF. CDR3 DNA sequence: TGTGCCAGCAGGAACGGGTTCAACACTGAAGCTTTCTTT.

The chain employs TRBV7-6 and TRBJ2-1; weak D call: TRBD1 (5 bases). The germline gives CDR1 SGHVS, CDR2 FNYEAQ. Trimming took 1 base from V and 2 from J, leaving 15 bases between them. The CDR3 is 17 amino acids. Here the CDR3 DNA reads TGTGCCAGCAGCTTAGGTGGAAGCAGGGATCCCTACAATGAGCAGTTCTTC. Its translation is CASSLGGSRDPYNEQFF.

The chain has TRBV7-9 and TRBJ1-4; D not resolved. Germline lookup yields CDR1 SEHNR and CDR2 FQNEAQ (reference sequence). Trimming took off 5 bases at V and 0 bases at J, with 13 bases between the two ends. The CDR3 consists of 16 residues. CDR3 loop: CASSPRAGSTNEKLFF. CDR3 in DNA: TGTGCCAGCAGCCCACGTGCGGGGTCAACTAATGAAAAACTGTTTTTT. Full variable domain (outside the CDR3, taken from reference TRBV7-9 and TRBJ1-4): DTGVSQNPRHKITKRGQNVTFRCDPISEHNRLYWYRQTLGQGPEFLTYFQNEAQLEKSRLLSDRFSAERPKGSFSTLEIQRTEQGDSAMYLCASSPRAGSTNEKLFFGSGTQLSVL.

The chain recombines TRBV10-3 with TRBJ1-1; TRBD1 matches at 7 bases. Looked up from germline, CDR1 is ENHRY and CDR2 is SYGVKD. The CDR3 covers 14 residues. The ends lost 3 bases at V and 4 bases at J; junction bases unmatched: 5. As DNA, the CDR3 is TGTGCCATCAGTGACAGGGGGAGCCCCACTGAAGCTTTCTTT. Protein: CAISDRGSPTEAFF.

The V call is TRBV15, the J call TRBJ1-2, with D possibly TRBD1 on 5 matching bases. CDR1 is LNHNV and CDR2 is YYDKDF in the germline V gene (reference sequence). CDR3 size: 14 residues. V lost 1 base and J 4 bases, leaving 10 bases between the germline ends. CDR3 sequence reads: CATSRAGYGYGYTF. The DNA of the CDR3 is TGTGCCACCAGCAGAGCAGGGTACGGCTATGGCTACACCTTC. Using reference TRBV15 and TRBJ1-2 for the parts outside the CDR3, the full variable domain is DAMVIQNPRYQVTQFGKPVTLSCSQTLNHNVMYWYQQKSSQAPKLLFHYYDKDFNNEADTPDNFQSRRPNTSFCFLDIRSPGLGDTAMYLCATSRAGYGYGYTFGSGTRLTVV.

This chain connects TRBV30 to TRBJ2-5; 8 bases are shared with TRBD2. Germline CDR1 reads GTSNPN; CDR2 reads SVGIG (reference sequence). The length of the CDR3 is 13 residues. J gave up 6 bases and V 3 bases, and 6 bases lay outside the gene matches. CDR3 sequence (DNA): TGTGCCTGGAGCGGGGGGGCCGCGAAGACCCAGTACTTC. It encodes CAWSGGAAKTQYF.

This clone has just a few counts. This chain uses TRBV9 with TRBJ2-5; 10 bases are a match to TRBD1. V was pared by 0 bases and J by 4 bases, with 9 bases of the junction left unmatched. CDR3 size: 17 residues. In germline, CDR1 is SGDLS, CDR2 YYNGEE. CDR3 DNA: TGTGCCAGCAGCGTAGTAGATAGGACAGGGGGTTTAGAGACCCAGTACTTC. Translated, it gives CASSVVDRTGGLETQYF. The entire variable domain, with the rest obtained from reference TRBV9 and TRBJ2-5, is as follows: DSGVTQTPKHLITATGQRVTLRCSPRSGDLSVYWYQQSLDQGLQFLIQYYNGEERAKGNILERFSAQQFPDLHSELNLSSLELGDSALYFCASSVVDRTGGLETQYFGPGTRLLVL.

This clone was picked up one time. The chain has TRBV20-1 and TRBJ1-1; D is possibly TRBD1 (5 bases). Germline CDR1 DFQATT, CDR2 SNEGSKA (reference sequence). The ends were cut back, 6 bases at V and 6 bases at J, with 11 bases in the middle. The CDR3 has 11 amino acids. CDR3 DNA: TGCAGTGCCGGGGGAGAACCTGAAGCTTTCTTT. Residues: CSAGGEPEAFF.

CDR3 sequence reads: CASSPLDRGPGTGEAFF. CDR3 nucleotides: TGTGCCAGCTCACCACTGGACAGGGGGCCAGGTACGGGTGAAGCTTTCTTT. V and J are TRBV18 and TRBJ1-1; 11 bases agree with TRBD1. The J segment lost 7 bases and the V segment lost 1 base, leaving 11 bases of the junction unmatched. Germline loops: CDR1 KGHSH, CDR2 LQKENI. This CDR3 is built from 17 residues.

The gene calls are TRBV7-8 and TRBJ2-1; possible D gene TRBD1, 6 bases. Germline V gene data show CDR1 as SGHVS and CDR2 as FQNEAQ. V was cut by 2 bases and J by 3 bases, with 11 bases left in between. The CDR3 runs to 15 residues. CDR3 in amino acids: CASSLQDRGYNEQFF. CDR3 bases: TGTGCCAGCAGCTTACAGGACAGAGGCTACAATGAGCAGTTCTTC.

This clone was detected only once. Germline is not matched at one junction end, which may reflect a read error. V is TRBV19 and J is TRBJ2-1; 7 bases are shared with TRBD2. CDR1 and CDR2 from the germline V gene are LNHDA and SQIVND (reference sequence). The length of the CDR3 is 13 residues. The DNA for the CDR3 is TGTGCCAGTAGTATAGTGCTGGGGGGGGGTTTGGTCTTC. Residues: CASSIVLGGGLVF.